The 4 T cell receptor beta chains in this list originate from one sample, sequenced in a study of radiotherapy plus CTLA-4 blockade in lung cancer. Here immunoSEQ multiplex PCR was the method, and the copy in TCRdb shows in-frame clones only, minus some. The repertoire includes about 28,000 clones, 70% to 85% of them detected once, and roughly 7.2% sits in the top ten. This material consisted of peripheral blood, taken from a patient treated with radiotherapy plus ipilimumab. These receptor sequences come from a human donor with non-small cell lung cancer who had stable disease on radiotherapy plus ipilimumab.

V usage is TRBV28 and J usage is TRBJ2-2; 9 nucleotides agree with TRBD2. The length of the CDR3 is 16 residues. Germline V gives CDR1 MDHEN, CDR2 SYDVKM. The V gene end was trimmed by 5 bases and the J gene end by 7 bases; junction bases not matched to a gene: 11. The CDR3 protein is CASSPPGLAGSGELFF. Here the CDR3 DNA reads TGTGCCAGCAGTCCCCCCGGGCTAGCGGGGAGCGGGGAGCTGTTTTTT. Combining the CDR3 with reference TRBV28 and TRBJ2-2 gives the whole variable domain DVKVTQSSRYLVKRTGEKVFLECVQDMDHENMFWYRQDPGLGLRLIYFSYDVKMKEKGDIPEGYSVSREKKERFSLILESASTNQTSMYLCASSPPGLAGSGELFFGEGSRLTVL.

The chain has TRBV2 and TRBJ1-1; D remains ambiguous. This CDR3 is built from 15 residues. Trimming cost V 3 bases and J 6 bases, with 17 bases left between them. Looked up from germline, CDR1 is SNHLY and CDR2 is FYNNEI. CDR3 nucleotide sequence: TGTGCCAGCAGTGATGATAGGCCTGGTAAGGCTGAAGCTTTCTTT. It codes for CASSDDRPGKAEAFF.

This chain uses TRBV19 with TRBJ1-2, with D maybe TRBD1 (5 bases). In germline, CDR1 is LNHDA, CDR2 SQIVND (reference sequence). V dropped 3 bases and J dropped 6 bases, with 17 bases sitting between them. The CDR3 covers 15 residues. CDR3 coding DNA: TGTGCCAGTAGTATTTATTCGGCAGGGCGCGATGGCTACACCTTC. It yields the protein CASSIYSAGRDGYTF.

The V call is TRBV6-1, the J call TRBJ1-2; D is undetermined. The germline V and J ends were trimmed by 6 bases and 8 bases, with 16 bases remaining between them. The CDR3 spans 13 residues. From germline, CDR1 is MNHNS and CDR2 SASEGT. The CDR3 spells CASRDSSIGGYTF. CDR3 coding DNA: TGTGCCAGCAGGGACTCCTCTATCGGAGGCTACACCTTC.